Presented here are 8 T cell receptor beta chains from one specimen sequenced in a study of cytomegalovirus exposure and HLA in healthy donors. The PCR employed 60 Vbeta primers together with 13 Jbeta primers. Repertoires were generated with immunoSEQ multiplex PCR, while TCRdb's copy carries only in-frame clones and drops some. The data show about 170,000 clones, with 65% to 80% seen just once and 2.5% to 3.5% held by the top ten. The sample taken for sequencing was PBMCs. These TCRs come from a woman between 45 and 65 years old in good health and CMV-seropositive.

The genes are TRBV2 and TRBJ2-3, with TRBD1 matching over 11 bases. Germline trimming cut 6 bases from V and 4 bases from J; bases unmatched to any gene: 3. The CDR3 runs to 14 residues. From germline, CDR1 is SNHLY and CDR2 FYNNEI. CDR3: CASRDRGLADTQYF. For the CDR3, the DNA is TGTGCCAGCAGGGACAGGGGGCTGGCAGATACGCAGTATTTT.

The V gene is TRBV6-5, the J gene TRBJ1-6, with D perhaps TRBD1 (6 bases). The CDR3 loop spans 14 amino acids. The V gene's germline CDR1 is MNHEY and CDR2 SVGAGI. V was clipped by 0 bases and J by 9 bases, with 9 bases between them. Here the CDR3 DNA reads TGTGCCAGCAGTTACTCAGGGGGTGGTTCACCCCTCCACTTT. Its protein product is CASSYSGGGSPLHF.

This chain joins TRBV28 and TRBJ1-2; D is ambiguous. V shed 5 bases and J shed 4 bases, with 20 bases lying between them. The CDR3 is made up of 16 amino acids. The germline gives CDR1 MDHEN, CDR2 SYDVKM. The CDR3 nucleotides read TGTGCCAGCAGTGCTCTCGACATCGAGGGTAGCTATGGCTACACCTTC. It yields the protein CASSALDIEGSYGYTF.

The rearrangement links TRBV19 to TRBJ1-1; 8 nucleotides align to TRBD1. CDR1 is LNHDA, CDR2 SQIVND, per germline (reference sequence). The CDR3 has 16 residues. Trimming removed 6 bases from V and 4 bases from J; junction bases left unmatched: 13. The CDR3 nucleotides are TGTGCCAGTAGGCCCTTAGGGCAGGGGGCGCCCACTGAAGCTTTCTTT. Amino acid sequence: CASRPLGQGAPTEAFF.

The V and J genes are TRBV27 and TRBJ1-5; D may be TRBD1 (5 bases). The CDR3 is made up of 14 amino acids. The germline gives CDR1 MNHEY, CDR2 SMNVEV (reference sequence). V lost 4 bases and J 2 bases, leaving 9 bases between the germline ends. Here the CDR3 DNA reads TGTGCCAGCAGTTGGGGGGAAGGCAATCAGCCCCAGCATTTT. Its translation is CASSWGEGNQPQHF.

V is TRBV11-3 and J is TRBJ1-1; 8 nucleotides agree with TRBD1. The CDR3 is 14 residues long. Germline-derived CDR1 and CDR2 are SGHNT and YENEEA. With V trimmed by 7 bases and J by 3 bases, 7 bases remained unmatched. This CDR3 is CASTLNRGDTEAFF. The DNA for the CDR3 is TGTGCCAGCACGTTGAACAGGGGGGACACTGAAGCTTTCTTT.

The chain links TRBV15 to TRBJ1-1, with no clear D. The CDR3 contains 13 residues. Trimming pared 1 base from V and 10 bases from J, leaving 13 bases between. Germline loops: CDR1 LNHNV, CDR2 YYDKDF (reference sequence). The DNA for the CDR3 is TGTGCCACCAGCAGAGCAGCGGACGTGAGAGCTTTCTTT. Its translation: CATSRAADVRAFF.

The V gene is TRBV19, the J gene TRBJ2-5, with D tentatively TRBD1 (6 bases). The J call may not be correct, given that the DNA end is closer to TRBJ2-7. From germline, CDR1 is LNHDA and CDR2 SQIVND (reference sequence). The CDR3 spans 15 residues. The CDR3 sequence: CASSIGQSVSYEQYF. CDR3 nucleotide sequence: TGTGCCAGTAGTATCGGACAGTCTGTATCCTACGAGCAGTACTTC.